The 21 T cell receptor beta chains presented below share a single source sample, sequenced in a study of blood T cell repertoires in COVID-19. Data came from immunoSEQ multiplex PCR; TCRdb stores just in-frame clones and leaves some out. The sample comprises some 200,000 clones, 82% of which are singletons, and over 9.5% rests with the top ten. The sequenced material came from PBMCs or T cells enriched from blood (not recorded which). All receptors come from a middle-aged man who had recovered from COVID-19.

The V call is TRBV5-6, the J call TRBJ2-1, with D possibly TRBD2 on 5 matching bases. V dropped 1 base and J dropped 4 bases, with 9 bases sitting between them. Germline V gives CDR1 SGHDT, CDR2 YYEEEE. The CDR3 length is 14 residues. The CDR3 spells CASSLSAGYNEQFF. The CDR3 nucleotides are TGTGCCAGCAGCTTGTCCGCGGGTTACAATGAGCAGTTCTTC.

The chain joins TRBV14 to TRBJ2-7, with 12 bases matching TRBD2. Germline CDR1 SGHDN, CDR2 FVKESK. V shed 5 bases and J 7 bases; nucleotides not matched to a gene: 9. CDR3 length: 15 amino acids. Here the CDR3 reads CASSSRLAGAGEQYF. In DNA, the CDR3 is TGTGCCAGCAGCTCCCGACTAGCGGGAGCTGGTGAGCAGTACTTC.

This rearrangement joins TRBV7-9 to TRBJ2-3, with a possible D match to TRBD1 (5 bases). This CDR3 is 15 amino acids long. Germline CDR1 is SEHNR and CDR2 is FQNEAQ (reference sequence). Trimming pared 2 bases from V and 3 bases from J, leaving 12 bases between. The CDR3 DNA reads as TGTGCCAGCAGCTTATCAGGGATCCAGACAGATACGCAGTATTTT. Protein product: CASSLSGIQTDTQYF.

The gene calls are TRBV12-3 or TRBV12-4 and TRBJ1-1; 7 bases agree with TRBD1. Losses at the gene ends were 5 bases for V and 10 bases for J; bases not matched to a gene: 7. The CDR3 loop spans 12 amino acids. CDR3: CASSRQGPAAFF. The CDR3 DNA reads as TGTGCCAGCAGTAGACAGGGTCCGGCAGCTTTCTTT.

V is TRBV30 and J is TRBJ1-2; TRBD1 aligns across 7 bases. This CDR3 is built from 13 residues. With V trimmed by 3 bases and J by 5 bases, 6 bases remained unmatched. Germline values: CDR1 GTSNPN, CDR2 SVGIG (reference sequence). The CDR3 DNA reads TGTGCCTGGAGCCGGGACAGCGGATATGGCTACACCTTC. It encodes CAWSRDSGYGYTF.

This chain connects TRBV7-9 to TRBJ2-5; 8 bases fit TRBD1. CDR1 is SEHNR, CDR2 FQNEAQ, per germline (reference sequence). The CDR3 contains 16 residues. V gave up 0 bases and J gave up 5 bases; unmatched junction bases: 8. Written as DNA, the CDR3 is TGTGCCAGCAGCTTAGCCGGGGTGGACAGGGCTGAGACCCAGTACTTC. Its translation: CASSLAGVDRAETQYF.

Here the CDR3 reads CASSQDPGGSDTQYF. The DNA for the CDR3 is TGCGCCAGCAGCCAAGATCCGGGAGGGTCAGATACGCAGTATTTT. This chain links TRBV4-3 with TRBJ2-3; 8 bases agree with TRBD2. The CDR3 is 15 amino acids. Germline V gene data show CDR1 as LGHNA and CDR2 as YSLEER. Germline trimming cut 0 bases from V and 4 bases from J; bases unmatched to any gene: 3.

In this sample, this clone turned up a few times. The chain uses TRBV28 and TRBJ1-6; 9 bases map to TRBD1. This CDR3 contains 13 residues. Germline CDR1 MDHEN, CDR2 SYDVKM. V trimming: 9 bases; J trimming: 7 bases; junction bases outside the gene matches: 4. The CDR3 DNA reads TGTGCCAGTTACAGGGGGCGAAATTCACCCCTCCACTTT. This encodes CASYRGRNSPLHF.

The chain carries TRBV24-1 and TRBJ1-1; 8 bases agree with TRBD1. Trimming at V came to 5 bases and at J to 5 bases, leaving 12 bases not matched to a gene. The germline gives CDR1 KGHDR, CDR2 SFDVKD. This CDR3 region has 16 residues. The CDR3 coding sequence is TGTGCCACCAGTGGGACAGGGCAAACAGGTCAAACTGAAGCTTTCTTT. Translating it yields CATSGTGQTGQTEAFF.

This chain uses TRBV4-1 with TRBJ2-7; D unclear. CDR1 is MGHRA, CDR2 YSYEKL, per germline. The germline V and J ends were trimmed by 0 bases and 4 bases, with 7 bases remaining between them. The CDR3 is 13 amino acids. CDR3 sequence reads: CASSQDWSYEQYV. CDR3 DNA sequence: TGCGCCAGCAGCCAAGATTGGAGTTACGAGCAGTACGTC.

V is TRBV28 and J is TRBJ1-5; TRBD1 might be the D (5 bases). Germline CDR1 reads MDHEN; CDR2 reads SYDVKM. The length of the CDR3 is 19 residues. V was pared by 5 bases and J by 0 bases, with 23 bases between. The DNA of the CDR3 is TGTGCCAGCAGTCAGCCGTCCCTTTTAGGGGCCTATAGCAATCAGCCCCAGCATTTT. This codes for CASSQPSLLGAYSNQPQHF.

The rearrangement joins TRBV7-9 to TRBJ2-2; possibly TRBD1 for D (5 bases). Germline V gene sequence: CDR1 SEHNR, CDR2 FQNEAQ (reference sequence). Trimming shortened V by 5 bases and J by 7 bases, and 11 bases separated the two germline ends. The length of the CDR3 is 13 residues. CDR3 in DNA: TGTGCCAGCAGCAGACAGCCAAGCGGGGAGCTGTTTTTT. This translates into CASSRQPSGELFF. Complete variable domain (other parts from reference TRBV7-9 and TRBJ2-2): DTGVSQNPRHKITKRGQNVTFRCDPISEHNRLYWYRQTLGQGPEFLTYFQNEAQLEKSRLLSDRFSAERPKGSFSTLEIQRTEQGDSAMYLCASSRQPSGELFFGEGSRLTVL.

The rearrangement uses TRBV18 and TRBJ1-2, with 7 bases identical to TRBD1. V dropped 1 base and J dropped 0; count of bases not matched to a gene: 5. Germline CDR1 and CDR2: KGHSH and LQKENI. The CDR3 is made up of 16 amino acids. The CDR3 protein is CASSPQGALANYGYTF. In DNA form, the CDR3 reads TGTGCCAGCTCACCACAGGGGGCCTTAGCTAACTATGGCTACACCTTC.

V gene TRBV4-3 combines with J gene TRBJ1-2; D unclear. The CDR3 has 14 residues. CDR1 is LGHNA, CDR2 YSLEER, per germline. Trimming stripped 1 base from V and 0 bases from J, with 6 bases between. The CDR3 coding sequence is TGCGCCAGCAGCCAAGTTCGGGCTAACTATGGCTACACCTTC. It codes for CASSQVRANYGYTF.

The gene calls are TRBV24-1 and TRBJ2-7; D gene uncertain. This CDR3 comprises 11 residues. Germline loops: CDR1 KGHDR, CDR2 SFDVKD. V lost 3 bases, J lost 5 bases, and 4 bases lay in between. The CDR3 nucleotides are TGTGCCACCAGTGATCGGGACGAGCAGTACTTC. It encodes CATSDRDEQYF.

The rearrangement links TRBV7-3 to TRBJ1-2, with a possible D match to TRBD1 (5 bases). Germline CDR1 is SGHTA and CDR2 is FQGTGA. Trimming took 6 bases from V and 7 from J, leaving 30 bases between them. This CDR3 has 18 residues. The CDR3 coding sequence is TGTGCCAGCAGTCGCGGGCCAAGGGAGGGGCCGGGTGGCGGTGGCTACACCTTC. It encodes CASSRGPREGPGGGGYTF.

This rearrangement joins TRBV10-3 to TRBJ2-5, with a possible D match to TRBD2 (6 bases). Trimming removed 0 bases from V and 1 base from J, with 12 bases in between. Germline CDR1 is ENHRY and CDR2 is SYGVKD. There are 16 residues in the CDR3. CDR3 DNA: TGTGCCATCAGTGAGTCGAACTGGGAGGTCCAAGAGACCCAGTACTTC. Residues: CAISESNWEVQETQYF.

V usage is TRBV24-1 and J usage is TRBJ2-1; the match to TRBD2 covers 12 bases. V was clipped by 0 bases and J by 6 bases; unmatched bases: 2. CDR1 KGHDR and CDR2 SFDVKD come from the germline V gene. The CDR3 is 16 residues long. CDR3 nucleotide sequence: TGTGCCACCAGTGATTTGCAACTAGCGGGAGGCAATGAGCAGTTCTTC. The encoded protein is CATSDLQLAGGNEQFF.

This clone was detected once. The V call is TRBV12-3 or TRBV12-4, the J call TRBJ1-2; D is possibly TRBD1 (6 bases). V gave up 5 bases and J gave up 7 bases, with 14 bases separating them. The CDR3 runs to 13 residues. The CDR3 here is CASSPGEMVGYTF. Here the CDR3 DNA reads TGTGCCAGCAGTCCAGGGGAAATGGTTGGCTACACCTTC.

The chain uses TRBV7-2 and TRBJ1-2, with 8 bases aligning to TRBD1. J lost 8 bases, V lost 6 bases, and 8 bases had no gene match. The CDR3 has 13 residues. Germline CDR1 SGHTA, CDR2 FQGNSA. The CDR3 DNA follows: TGTGCCAGCAGACTGGACAGGGCGAGGGGCTACACCTTC. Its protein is CASRLDRARGYTF.

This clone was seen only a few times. CDR3 sequence reads: CASSSVAGFQETQYF. DNA of the CDR3: TGTGCCAGCAGTTCGGTAGCGGGGTTCCAAGAGACCCAGTACTTC. The V gene is TRBV6-5, the J gene TRBJ2-5; 8 positions match TRBD2. There are 15 residues in the CDR3. The V segment lost 4 bases and the J segment 1 base; nucleotides outside the gene matches: 5. Germline-derived CDR1 and CDR2 are MNHEY and SVGAGI.